The rows below give T cell receptor beta chains drawn from one sample of a study of siplizumab effects on memory and regulatory T cells. Data came from immunoSEQ multiplex PCR; TCRdb stores just in-frame clones and leaves some out. Altogether 60,000 to 80,000 clones are present, roughly 80% being singletons, with the ten largest covering about 3.8%. The material sequenced was memory CD4+ T cells sorted from blood. Every receptor here comes from a human donor in good health. Each CDR3 is given with its conserved first and last residue. Each record gives: clone size, J gene, V gene, D gene, CDR3 DNA, CDR3 protein. A D gene is named only where the DNA matches it firmly. Size values are once, few and many counts, or a class for expanded clones, and some rows have none.

>NA|TRBJ2-1|TRBV6-5|NA
TGTGCCAGCAGAGTGGTGGCGGGGTCCTACAATGAGCAGTTCTTC
CASRVVAGSYNEQFF
>NA|TRBJ2-6|TRBV19|TRBD1
TGTGCCAGCCGTCCGGGACAGGCCTCTGGGGCCAACGTCCTGACTTTC
CASRPGQASGANVLTF
>NA|TRBJ2-6|TRBV18|NA
TGTGCCAGCTCTCCTTACTCTGGGGCCAACGTCCTGACTTTC
CASSPYSGANVLTF
>NA|TRBJ2-7|TRBV15|NA
TGTGCCACCAGCAGGAGGCCGGGACTCGGTATTTACGAGCAGTACTTC
CATSRRPGLGIYEQYF
>NA|TRBJ1-1|TRBV5-1|NA
TGCGCCAGCAGCCCGGCGGGAGGAGTGAACACTGAAGCTTTCTTT
CASSPAGGVNTEAFF
>NA|TRBJ2-2|TRBV4-1|NA
TGCGCCAGCAGTACAAGGGTTTGGACCGGGGAGCTGTTTTTT
CASSTRVWTGELFF
>NA|TRBJ2-7|TRBV6-5|TRBD2
TGTGCCAGCAGCAGAGCGGGAGAGCAGAGCCACGAGCAGTACTTC
CASSRAGEQSHEQYF
>few|TRBJ2-7|TRBV18|TRBD2
TGTGCCAGCTCAATCGGCCCAGCGGGAGGAAGTCTCTACGAGCAGTACTTC
CASSIGPAGGSLYEQYF
>few|TRBJ2-5|TRBV20-1|NA
TGCAGTGCTAGACAAGAGACCCAGTACTTC
CSARQETQYF
>NA|TRBJ2-1|TRBV27|TRBD1
TGTGCCAGCAGACCCCTCTTACAGGGGGGTGAGCAGTTCTTC
CASRPLLQGGEQFF
>NA|TRBJ2-5|TRBV29-1|NA
TGCAGCGTTGAATTCCGGGGGACGGAGACCCAGTACTTC
CSVEFRGTETQYF
>NA|TRBJ2-5|TRBV19|TRBD2
TGTGCCACAAGAACGTTAGCGGGGGTCGAGACCCAGTACTTC
CATRTLAGVETQYF
>NA|TRBJ2-1|TRBV30|NA
TGTGCCTGGAGTATTAGTAATGAGCAGTTCTTC
CAWSISNEQFF
>NA|TRBJ1-1|TRBV18|NA
TGTGCCAGCTCACCGGGGTCCGGGCGGACTGAAGCTTTCTTT
CASSPGSGRTEAFF
>NA|TRBJ2-1|TRBV18|TRBD2
TGTGCCAGCTCACCACCTAGCGGGAGCTCGAGTGAGCAGTTCTTC
CASSPPSGSSSEQFF
>NA|TRBJ2-2|TRBV13|NA
TGTGCCAGCAGCTTCGGGGCAGGGACTCCCGGGGAGCTGTTTTTT
CASSFGAGTPGELFF
>NA|TRBJ1-1|TRBV28|TRBD1
TGTGCCAGCAGTTTGGGACAGACAAGTGAAGCTTTCTTT
CASSLGQTSEAFF
>NA|TRBJ1-4|TRBV6-1|NA
TGTGCCAGCAGCCGCGGGTCAACTAATGAAAAACTGTTTTTT
CASSRGSTNEKLFF
>NA|TRBJ1-3|TRBV19|NA
TGTGCCAGCCCAACAGGGCGGAACACCATATATTTT
CASPTGRNTIYF
>NA|TRBJ2-5|TRBV7-2|TRBD1
TGTGCCAGCAGGAGGGGGGGACAGGGAGAGACCCAGTACTTC
CASRRGGQGETQYF
>NA|TRBJ1-2|TRBV6-1|NA
TGTGCCAGCAGTGAGGGACTAACCCCCTACTATGGCTACACCTTC
CASSEGLTPYYGYTF
>NA|TRBJ1-2|TRBV1|NA
TGCACCAGCAGCCAAGATCGAGGACAGGGTGTGCTCAGTGCTAACTATGGCTACACCTTC
CTSSQDRGQGVLSANYGYTF
>NA|TRBJ2-1|TRBV18|TRBD2
TGTGCCAGCTCACCTCGACTAGCGGGGGGAAAGAATGAGCAGTTCTTC
CASSPRLAGGKNEQFF
>NA|TRBJ2-5|TRBV7-9|NA
TGTGCCAGCAGCTCTCGGACAGCCCGGACCGTTCAAGAGACCCAGTACTTC
CASSSRTARTVQETQYF
>NA|TRBJ1-2|TRBV30|NA
TGTGCCTGGAGTTCAACCGGGATCTATGGCTACACCTTC
CAWSSTGIYGYTF
>NA|TRBJ2-1|TRBV14|NA
TGTGCCAGCAGCCAAATAAAAACTAGTAGGTCCTACAATGAGCAGTTCTTC
CASSQIKTSRSYNEQFF
>NA|TRBJ1-1|TRBV21-1|NA
TGTGCCAGCAGCAAACAGACACTGAACACTGAAGCTTTCTTT
CASSKQTLNTEAFF
>once|TRBJ2-7|TRBV28|NA
TGTGCCAGCAGTCTGGGAGCGCCACATATGGGGCAGTACTTC
CASSLGAPHMGQYF
>few|TRBJ1-1|TRBV5-1|NA
TGCGCCAGCAGCTTGGCAGGCCCTCCGGACACTGAAGCTTTCTTT
CASSLAGPPDTEAFF
>NA|TRBJ1-1|TRBV6-1|NA
TGTGCCAGCAGCAGACAGATGAACACTGAAGCTTTCTTT
CASSRQMNTEAFF
>few|TRBJ1-5|TRBV4-1|NA
TGCGCCAGCAGCCAAGATTGGGACACCGTCCGGCCCCAGCATTTT
CASSQDWDTVRPQHF
>NA|TRBJ2-2|TRBV19|NA
TGTGCCAGTAGTATTCAGGGAGGACCCGGGGAGCTGTTTTTT
CASSIQGGPGELFF